The clone carrying this TCR beta chain appeared once. Data came from immunoSEQ multiplex PCR; TCRdb stores just in-frame clones and leaves some out. The sample has over 150,000 clones, 75% to 95% seen once. Germline V lookup: CDR1 SGHDT, CDR2 YYEEEE. The length of the CDR3 is 15 residues. V lost 4 bases to trimming and J lost 4 bases; unmatched junction nucleotides: 7. This entry is derived from a study of control samples from healthy donors and cancer patients. The receptor was derived from a woman aged 40 to 49 in good health. The sequenced sample was blood. V usage is TRBV5-6 and J usage is TRBJ2-7, with 11 bases fitting TRBD2. Written as DNA, the CDR3 is TGTGCCAGCAGCAGTGGACTAGCGGGTGCGTACGAGCAGTACTTC. Translated, it gives CASSSGLAGAYEQYF. The full variable domain, rest sourced from reference TRBV5-6 and TRBJ2-7, is DAGVTQSPTHLIKTRGQQVTLRCSPKSGHDTVSWYQQALGQGPQFIFQYYEEEERQRGNFPDRFSGHQFPNYSSELNVNALLLGDSALYLCASSSGLAGAYEQYFGPGTRLTVT.